This TCR beta chain was recovered during a study of blood T cells in healthy people across ages (dated by TCRdb to between 2014 and 2017). In the study overall: In model experiments, template switching captured about one uniquely barcoded TCR beta cDNA molecule for every two T cells. The study analyzed two additional independent replicas of 1 million unique cDNA reads from the same blood draw for two donors, one aged 18 to 29 and one aged 80 or older. Using deep sequencing normalized with unique cDNA molecular identifiers, the study measured how TCR beta repertoire diversity changes with age. The donors were split into four age groups: young (average 16 years), middle-aged (around 37), aged (more than 55) and long-lived (82). The research as a whole found: The percentage of naive T cells measured by flow cytometry correlated strongly with observed TCR beta diversity. Total diversity estimates from one million sequenced T cells were considered lower bounds and underestimates. Because the CMV infection status of the donors was unknown, age-related changes in expanded clonotypes may potentially have been confounded. Observed TCR beta diversity per million T cells fell roughly linearly with age, and a significant reduction was already apparent by age about 36. Since profiling was done on bulk unsorted PBMCs, naive and antigen-experienced compartments could not be conclusively compared. Compared with the aged group, the long-lived group had more naive CD4+ T cells, fewer expanded clones and increased TCR diversity, suggesting age selection.

A distance of 12 bases separates the germline ends of V and J, which lose 7 bases and 2 bases respectively. According to the germline V gene, CDR1 reads SGHRS and CDR2 reads YFSETQ. CDR3 length: 13 amino acids, cysteine to phenylalanine. This entry keeps only the CDR3 DNA: 39 bases, framed from base 1. The count of this clonotype is one. Its antigen has not been determined. No base-level quality is on record; no much larger clone is a single base apart. Systemically healthy Caucasian individuals from Russia, over 30 in total and aged roughly 6 to 100 years, were included as donors. Each donor gave ten milliliters of peripheral blood, drawn into EDTA-treated Vacutainer tubes. Ficoll-Paque density-gradient centrifugation was used to isolate PBMCs, with at least 6.5 million obtained per sample. Trizol reagent was used to extract total RNA from the PBMCs, yielding at least 5 micrograms per sample. For every donor, an aliquot of PBMCs went through flow cytometry to measure the percentages of naive CD45RAhigh/CD27high T cells.

Libraries were made using 5' RACE. TCRdb names Illumina HiSeq 2500 as the instrument used. A second PCR of 7 to 11 cycles was performed with a sample-barcoded 5' primer and a J-beta primer mix. Each TCR beta cDNA molecule received a unique molecular identifier from a template-switch 5' adaptor carrying 12 random nucleotides. Each sample yielded at least 3 million CDR3-containing paired-end reads. First-strand cDNA synthesis was performed from all RNA using the Mint cDNA synthesis kit, with priming by a TRBC-specific oligonucleotide. Following uracil-DNA glycosylase treatment, all cDNA underwent a first 18-cycle PCR with the universal primers M1SS and BC2_uni_R. The paper's data handling went like this. For normalization, 1 million high-quality reads, each with a distinct molecular identifier, were randomly selected from each sample. Instead of being binned into consensus sequences, reads with shared molecular identifiers were discarded. CDR3 identification, clonotype clustering and error correction used MiTCR with a Q25 quality threshold and the strictest error-elimination algorithm. A nonparametric unseen species model using Euler transformation provided a lower-bound estimate of total TCR beta diversity. TCRdb reworked the public reads: Q25 trimming with fastp, MiXCR clone assembly, productive beta chains retained. Every entry covers one CDR3 protein and lists the most common genes and DNA from its rows. The authors' filters were not applied to this entry. Within this sample are some 760,000 distinct CDR3 sequences, with 25% of them counted one time only. Of the sample, 9.4% falls within the top ten clones.

The same specimen was also included in a second study, on T cells of mothers and their children. The second study also describes: Nine systemically healthy Caucasian individuals served as donors, namely three mothers together with their six children. cDNA synthesis consumed the entire amount of extracted RNA, loaded at around 1.5 ug RNA in each 15 ul reaction. In the second PCR, the M1S primer added sample barcodes and 2-4 random nucleotides. More than 8 million TCR beta CDR3 reads were obtained from each mother, and about 3 million reads were obtained from each child. Thymic selection shapes the output of TCR recombination in a similar way in related and unrelated pairs, and inherited differences have a minor effect. Related mother-child pairs always showed normalized repertoire overlap that was slightly higher than in unrelated mother-child pairs, though the difference was never significant. No persistent microchimeric T cell clones were detected, at a sensitivity of around 97 clones per million clonotypes. The study used deep NGS to compare TCR beta repertoires of mothers and children, seeking features distinguishing related mother-child pairs from unrelated individuals. Mothers averaged about 40 +/- 4 years of age and children averaged about 10 +/- 4 years. Libraries were sequenced on Illumina HiSeq 2000 with 100+100 nt paired-end reads after adapter ligation with NEBNext reagents. To prevent cross-contamination, the mother and child libraries were prepared one month apart and sequenced in separate runs. Between roughly 500,000 and 2,000,000 distinct TCR beta clonotypes were identified per donor. Naive TCR beta clonotypes were estimated from low-frequency clonotypes matched to each donor's FACS-determined naive share, without sorting.

The sample was blood. This sequence originates from a boy aged 10-17 years in good health. This chain is built from TRBV5-1 and TRBJ2-5; perhaps TRBD2 is the D gene, with 6 bases matching. Read as DNA, the sequence is TGCGCCAGCCGGGACTCCAGTCAAGAGACCCAGTACTTC. Its translation is CASRDSSQETQYF.